This T cell receptor beta chain was sequenced in a study of control samples from healthy donors and cancer patients (dated by TCRdb to 2019 to 2021). Library construction relied on the immunoSEQ multiplex PCR assay. TCRdb stores this immuneACCESS table with in-frame sequences only. Part of the clones is absent; in the studies checked, under half of the shortfall reflects unresolved V genes, and no reason is known for the rest. This sample holds 90,000 to 100,000 clones; about 80% were observed only once. The ten largest account for under 12% of the sample. As concerns this clone: Its antigen remains undetermined. Base quality data are lacking; no much larger clone is found one base away.

Sequenced input: blood. This clonotype was sampled from a woman in her 30s in good health.

The DNA reads as follows: TGCGCCAGCAGCCAAAAAAGGAACACTGAAGCTTTCTTT. Its translation is CASSQKRNTEAFF. Recombination linked TRBV4-3 to TRBJ1-1, with an unclear D gene assignment. V and J lose 2 bases and 1 base, and a span of 5 bases separates them. The CDR3 covers 13 residues, taking in both the cysteine and the phenylalanine. Only the CDR3 DNA stays, 39 bases, in frame from base 1. As encoded in the germline V gene, CDR1 is LGHNA while CDR2 is YSLEER.